There are a few counts of the clone carrying this T cell receptor (beta chain). Isolation recovered at least 6.5 million PBMCs from every sample. These data come from a study of blood T cells in healthy people across ages. Then a second PCR, running roughly 7 to 12 cycles, was carried out with a sample-barcoded 5' primer and a J-beta primer mix. A minimum of 2.5 million CDR3-containing paired-end reads was obtained for each sample. TCRdb independently ran MiXCR on the 5' RACE reads; one entry per CDR3 protein. The table shows under 2 million distinct CDR3 sequences, with approximately 32% occurring only once. CDR3 length equals 12 residues. V gave up 7 bases and J gave up 5 bases, with 11 bases separating them. Germline-derived CDR1 and CDR2 are DFQATT and SNEGSKA (reference sequence).

The chain links TRBV20-1 to TRBJ1-4; D is undetermined. Sequencing was carried out using blood. This TCR came from a woman aged 25 to 39 in good health. CDR3 nucleotide sequence: TGCAGTGTCAACAGAGTGAATGAAAAACTGTTTTTT. It encodes CSVNRVNEKLFF.